This TCR beta chain was sequenced for a study of early T cells in non-severe SARS-CoV-2 infection. Study overall: The study sequenced bulk RNA from unsorted whole blood, with chains unpaired. Whole-study findings and limits: VDJdb matching favored anti-spike CD8 responses, missing private and CD4 specificities.

Unique molecular identifiers were affixed to single, distinct cDNA molecules. Via MiXCR, TCRdb re-called the 5' RACE reads, giving one row per CDR3 protein. The data contain fewer than 90,000 distinct CDR3 sequences, roughly 13% of them singletons. Germline V CDR1 and CDR2: SEHNR, FQNEAQ (reference sequence). The CDR3 extends over 13 amino acids. The germline V and J ends were trimmed by 1 base and 4 bases, with 7 bases remaining between them. This clonotype was detected a few times. Its antigen is unidentified. This receptor was taken from an adult who was a healthcare worker with PCR-confirmed SARS-CoV-2 infection or an uninfected control (not recorded which). This chain joins TRBV7-9 and TRBJ1-2; no clear D. Sequencing was performed on whole blood. The CDR3 region is CASSLVRSYGYTF. The CDR3, as DNA: TGTGCCAGCAGCTTAGTTAGATCCTATGGCTACACCTTC.